This is a list of T cell receptor beta chains from one sample in a study of T-cell memory formation after mild COVID-19. MiXCR, applied by TCRdb to the 5' RACE reads, yields one record per CDR3 protein. This table holds more than 300,000 distinct CDR3 sequences, 20% to 25% found once. Specimen: PBMCs or a T cell subset sorted from them (not recorded which). These receptor sequences come from a man between 18 and 29 years old who had mild COVID-19 (a few samples of this study predate the infection). Cell type and time point are not known. Each CDR3 is given with its conserved first and last residue. A D gene is named only where the DNA matches it firmly. Not every row has a clone size; where given, it reads once, few, many or a size class.

V gene: TRBV5-1
D gene: .
clone size: .
J gene: TRBJ2-1
CDR3 DNA: TGCGCCAGCAGCTTCACAGGGTCGGGTGAGCAGTTCTTC
CDR3 protein: CASSFTGSGEQFF

V gene: TRBV14
D gene: .
clone size: .
J gene: TRBJ1-1
CDR3 DNA: TGTGCCAGCAGCCAAGTAGGTGTCGCTGAAGCTTTCTTT
CDR3 protein: CASSQVGVAEAFF

V gene: TRBV5-1
D gene: TRBD1
clone size: many
J gene: TRBJ2-2
CDR3 DNA: TGCGCCAGCCGCCGGACAGGGACGAACACCGGGGAGCTGTTTTTT
CDR3 protein: CASRRTGTNTGELFF

V gene: TRBV19
D gene: TRBD1
clone size: few
J gene: TRBJ2-3
CDR3 DNA: TGTGCCAGTAGTATGGACAGGGGGCGCACAGATACGCAGTATTTT
CDR3 protein: CASSMDRGRTDTQYF

V gene: TRBV27
D gene: .
clone size: few
J gene: TRBJ1-2
CDR3 DNA: TGTGCCAGCAGTTTGAGGACGTTCGGTTCGGGTGGCTACACCTTC
CDR3 protein: CASSLRTFGSGGYTF

V gene: TRBV5-6
D gene: .
clone size: .
J gene: TRBJ2-3
CDR3 DNA: TGTGCCAGCAGCTTGGAAGGGGGGGGCCCGGGAGATACGCAGTATTTT
CDR3 protein: CASSLEGGGPGDTQYF

V gene: TRBV7-2
D gene: .
clone size: .
J gene: TRBJ2-5
CDR3 DNA: TGTGCCAGCAGCTTCACACAGAAAGAGACCCAGTACTTC
CDR3 protein: CASSFTQKETQYF

V gene: TRBV9
D gene: .
clone size: .
J gene: TRBJ2-7
CDR3 DNA: TGTGCCAGCAGCGTAAGTGGGGGAAGATCTATCGAGCAGTACTTC
CDR3 protein: CASSVSGGRSIEQYF

V gene: TRBV23-1
D gene: .
clone size: few
J gene: TRBJ2-2
CDR3 DNA: TGCGCCAGCAGTCACAGTCGGGGGGAGCTGTTTTTT
CDR3 protein: CASSHSRGELFF

V gene: TRBV24-1
D gene: TRBD1
clone size: .
J gene: TRBJ1-2
CDR3 DNA: TGTGCCACCAGTGGGGGACAGGGGCATGGCTACACCTTC
CDR3 protein: CATSGGQGHGYTF

V gene: TRBV10-3
D gene: TRBD1
clone size: .
J gene: TRBJ1-1
CDR3 DNA: TGTGCCATCAGTGAGATCATGGGACAGGGAGGGTCTGAAGCTTTCTTT
CDR3 protein: CAISEIMGQGGSEAFF

V gene: TRBV9
D gene: TRBD2
clone size: .
J gene: TRBJ2-3
CDR3 DNA: TGTGCCAGCAGCGGCCCGGGGGGGCCGGATACGCAGTATTTT
CDR3 protein: CASSGPGGPDTQYF

V gene: TRBV5-1
D gene: TRBD1
clone size: .
J gene: TRBJ1-1
CDR3 DNA: TGCGCCAGCAGCGAAACAGGGGGCGTGGACCCTGAAGCTTTCTTT
CDR3 protein: CASSETGGVDPEAFF

V gene: TRBV18
D gene: TRBD1
clone size: .
J gene: TRBJ2-1
CDR3 DNA: TGTGCCAGCTCACGGGACAGGGACGGGGACAATGAGCAGTTCTTC
CDR3 protein: CASSRDRDGDNEQFF

V gene: TRBV5-1
D gene: .
clone size: .
J gene: TRBJ2-7
CDR3 DNA: TGCGCCAGCAGCTCGGACCCTCCCATTCGGGGCTACTCCTACGAGCAGTACTTC
CDR3 protein: CASSSDPPIRGYSYEQYF

V gene: TRBV6-5
D gene: TRBD1
clone size: few
J gene: TRBJ2-2
CDR3 DNA: TGTGCCAGCAGTTCTCCCGCAGGACAGGGATCGGCCGGGGAGCTGTTTTTT
CDR3 protein: CASSSPAGQGSAGELFF

V gene: TRBV2
D gene: TRBD1
clone size: few
J gene: TRBJ2-3
CDR3 DNA: TGTGCCAGCAACGGACAGGGTGCAGATACGCAGTATTTT
CDR3 protein: CASNGQGADTQYF

V gene: TRBV6-6
D gene: .
clone size: .
J gene: TRBJ1-2
CDR3 DNA: TGTGCCAGCAGTTCCGGGAGGGGATTACTACATGGCTACACCTTC
CDR3 protein: CASSSGRGLLHGYTF

V gene: TRBV29-1
D gene: .
clone size: few
J gene: TRBJ1-1
CDR3 DNA: TGCAGCGTCGAGGGGGGACTGGAGGCTTTCTTT
CDR3 protein: CSVEGGLEAFF

V gene: TRBV4-1
D gene: TRBD1
clone size: .
J gene: TRBJ1-1
CDR3 DNA: TGCGCCAGCTTCCCTGCCGGGACAGGAGACACTGAAGCTTTCTTT
CDR3 protein: CASFPAGTGDTEAFF

V gene: TRBV14
D gene: .
clone size: .
J gene: TRBJ1-2
CDR3 DNA: TGTGCCAGCAGTTGGACAGTTGGAGCTAACTATGGCTACACCTTC
CDR3 protein: CASSWTVGANYGYTF

V gene: TRBV4-1
D gene: TRBD2
clone size: .
J gene: TRBJ2-5
CDR3 DNA: TGCGCCAGCAGCCGGGTAGCGGGGGGACTACTGGAGACCCAGTACTTC
CDR3 protein: CASSRVAGGLLETQYF

V gene: TRBV7-9
D gene: .
clone size: .
J gene: TRBJ1-1
CDR3 DNA: TGTGCCAGCAGCCCCGAATCTTTCTTT
CDR3 protein: CASSPESFF

V gene: TRBV10-1
D gene: TRBD2
clone size: .
J gene: TRBJ2-1
CDR3 DNA: TGCGCCAGCAGTCAAGGAGCGGGGGGGTACAATGAGCAGTTCTTC
CDR3 protein: CASSQGAGGYNEQFF

V gene: TRBV7-8
D gene: .
clone size: .
J gene: TRBJ2-7
CDR3 DNA: TGTGCCAGCAGCCAAACAGCGGCGGACTTCCTCTACGAGCAGTACTTC
CDR3 protein: CASSQTAADFLYEQYF

V gene: TRBV5-1
D gene: TRBD1
clone size: .
J gene: TRBJ1-6
CDR3 DNA: TGCGCCAGCAGCCCCGGGGGACAGGCCTATAATTCACCCCTCCACTTT
CDR3 protein: CASSPGGQAYNSPLHF